This T cell receptor beta chain was profiled in a study of cytomegalovirus exposure and HLA in healthy donors. PCR primers comprised 60 Vbeta and 13 Jbeta primers. Clones were sequenced by immunoSEQ multiplex PCR, and TCRdb holds only the in-frame ones, with some missing. In the table there are about 59,000 clones, around 80% of which are singletons. The CDR3 is 15 residues long. The germline V gene encodes CDR1 LNHDA and CDR2 SQIVND (reference sequence). The germline V and J ends were trimmed by 5 bases and 5 bases, with 18 bases remaining between them. This clone was seen only once. The origin of this receptor is a woman aged 40 to 55 in good health and CMV-seronegative. V and J are TRBV19 and TRBJ1-2; D not resolved. Source material: PBMCs. The CDR3 bases are TGTGCCAGTAGTGCCCCGAGTGTGGTGAAGTATGGCTACACCTTC. Protein product: CASSAPSVVKYGYTF.